This TCR beta chain stems from a study of control samples from healthy donors and cancer patients (dated by TCRdb to 2020 to 2022). Libraries came from the immunoSEQ multiplex PCR assay. TCRdb took this table from immuneACCESS and kept in-frame rearrangements with V and J called. Such tables lack part of the clones; where checked against another copy, unresolved V genes explain under half of the gap, and the rest is unexplained. Across this sample there are more than 100,000 clones, with approximately 90% seen only once. The top ten constitute about a fifth of the sample. As to this clone: Its target antigen remains unknown. No qualities accompany the bases; no much larger clone lies one base away.

At the junction V is shortened by 6 bases and J by 0 bases, with 9 bases in between. Reading from cysteine to phenylalanine, the CDR3 counts 15 amino acids. Just CDR3 DNA is preserved here, 45 bases in frame from base 1. Via the germline V gene, CDR1 is SGHNT and CDR2 YENEEA. This TCR was sampled from a man between 60 and 70 years old with lung cancer. Sequenced: PBMCs. Recombination joined TRBV11-3 with TRBJ2-6; the D gene lacks a confident call. The DNA is as follows: TGTGCCAGCAGGACGCCCGACTCTGGGGCCAACGTCCTGACTTTC. It is translated as CASRTPDSGANVLTF. Reference TRBV11-3 and TRBJ2-6 genes cover what lies past the CDR3, so the full variable domain is EAGVVQSPRYKIIEKKQPVAFWCNPISGHNTLYWYLQNLGQGPELLIRYENEEAVDDSQLPKDRFSAERLKGVDSTLKIQPAELGDSAVYLCASRTPDSGANVLTFGAGSRLTVL.